The rows below give T cell receptor beta chains drawn from one sample of a study of shared clonotypes between healthy human individuals. Assay: immunoSEQ multiplex PCR; the TCRdb copy retains only in-frame clones and omits some. The sample has roughly 2.5 million clones, 90% to 95% seen once. Material: naive CD4+ T cells sorted from blood. The receptors derive from a man between 18 and 35 years old in good health. Both conserved end residues are part of each CDR3. A D gene is named only where the DNA matches it firmly. Some rows have no size entry. The others give once, few or many, or a class for an expanded clone.

TGCGCCAGCAGCCCGGGACCCAAGGGGGAGACCCAGTACTTC,CASSPGPKGETQYF,14,NA,TRBJ2-5,TRBV5-1,NA
TGTGCCAGCAGCTTAGGGAGGAGTAACAGAGATGAAGCTTTCTTT,CASSLGRSNRDEAFF,15,NA,TRBJ1-1,TRBV7-8,NA
TGTGCCAGTTATAGCGGGGGCGCAGGTGAGACCCAGTACTTC,CASYSGGAGETQYF,14,TRBD2,TRBJ2-5,TRBV5-4,NA
TGTGCCAGTAGGGACAGCTCCTACGAGCAGTACTTC,CASRDSSYEQYF,12,TRBD1,TRBJ2-7,TRBV6-1,NA
TGTGCCAGCAGCCCAGGGACAGGGAGAAACACCATATATTTT,CASSPGTGRNTIYF,14,TRBD1,TRBJ1-3,TRBV9,NA
TGCGCCAGCAGCTTAGACTCAGAGAGGGAGCAGTTCTTC,CASSLDSEREQFF,13,NA,TRBJ2-1,TRBV5-1,NA
TGTGCAAGGCGCCGGGGGGAAGGGGTAGAGACCCAGTACTTC,CARRRGEGVETQYF,14,NA,TRBJ2-5,TRBV12-2,NA
TGTGCCAGCAGTTATAGGGGGGGCGGGTTCTACGAGCAGTACTTC,CASSYRGGGFYEQYF,15,NA,TRBJ2-7,TRBV6-5,NA
TGTGCCAGCAGTGCACAGGGGGCGTCGGGCTACACCTTC,CASSAQGASGYTF,13,TRBD1,TRBJ1-2,TRBV2,once
TGTGCCAGCTCACCCCTCACAGGGGTCGGCAATGAGCAGTTCTTC,CASSPLTGVGNEQFF,15,TRBD1,TRBJ2-1,TRBV18,NA